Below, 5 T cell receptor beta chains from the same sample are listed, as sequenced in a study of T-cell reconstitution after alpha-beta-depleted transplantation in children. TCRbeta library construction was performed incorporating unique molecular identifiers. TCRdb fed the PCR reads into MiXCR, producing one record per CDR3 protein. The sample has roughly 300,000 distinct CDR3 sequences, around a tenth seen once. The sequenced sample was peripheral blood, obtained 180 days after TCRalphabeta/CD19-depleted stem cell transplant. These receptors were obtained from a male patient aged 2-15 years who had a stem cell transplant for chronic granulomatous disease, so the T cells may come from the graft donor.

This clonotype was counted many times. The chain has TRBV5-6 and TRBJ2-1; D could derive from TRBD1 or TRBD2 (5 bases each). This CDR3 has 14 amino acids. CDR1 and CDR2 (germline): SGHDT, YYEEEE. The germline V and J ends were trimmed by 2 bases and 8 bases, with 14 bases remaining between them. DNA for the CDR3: TGTGCCAGCAGCTTAACAGGAGGTGGTGATGAGCAGTTCTTC. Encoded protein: CASSLTGGGDEQFF. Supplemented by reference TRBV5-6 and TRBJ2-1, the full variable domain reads DAGVTQSPTHLIKTRGQQVTLRCSPKSGHDTVSWYQQALGQGPQFIFQYYEEEERQRGNFPDRFSGHQFPNYSSELNVNALLLGDSALYLCASSLTGGGDEQFFGPGTRLTVL.

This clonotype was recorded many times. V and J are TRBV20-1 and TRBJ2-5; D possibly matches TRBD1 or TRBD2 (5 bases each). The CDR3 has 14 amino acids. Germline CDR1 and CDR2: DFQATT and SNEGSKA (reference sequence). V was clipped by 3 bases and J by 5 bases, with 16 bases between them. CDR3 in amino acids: CSASYGGTPETQYF. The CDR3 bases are TGCAGTGCTAGTTATGGGGGTACTCCGGAGACCCAGTACTTC.

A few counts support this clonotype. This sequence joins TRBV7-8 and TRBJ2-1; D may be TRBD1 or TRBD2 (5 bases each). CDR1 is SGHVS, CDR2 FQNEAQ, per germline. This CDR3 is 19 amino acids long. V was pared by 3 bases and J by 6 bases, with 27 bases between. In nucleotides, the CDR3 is TGTGCCAGCAGCTTTGACAAAAGAGACGGTGGACGGGACGTCAATGAGCAGTTCTTC. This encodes CASSFDKRDGGRDVNEQFF.

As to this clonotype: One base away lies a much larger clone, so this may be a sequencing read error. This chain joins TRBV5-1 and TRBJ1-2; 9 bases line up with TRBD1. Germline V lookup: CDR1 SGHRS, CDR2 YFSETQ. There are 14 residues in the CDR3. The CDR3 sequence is CASSPEGQGNGDTF. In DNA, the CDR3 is TGCGCCAGCAGCCCAGAGGGACAGGGCAATGGCGACACCTTC.

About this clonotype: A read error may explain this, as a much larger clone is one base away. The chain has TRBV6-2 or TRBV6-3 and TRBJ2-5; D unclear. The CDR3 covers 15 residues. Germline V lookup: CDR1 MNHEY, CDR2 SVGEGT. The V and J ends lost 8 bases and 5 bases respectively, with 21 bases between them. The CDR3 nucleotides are TGTGCCAGCTGTCATCATCCTAGATCTCGGGAGACCCAGTACTTC. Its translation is CASCHHPRSRETQYF.